This T cell receptor (beta chain) stems from a study of OX40 agonist ivuxolimab in advanced cancers. Study-wide context: Patients received the agonistic anti-OX40 (CD134) antibody ivuxolimab.

Germline V gene data show CDR1 as MDHEN and CDR2 as SYDVKM. This CDR3 comprises 15 residues. V was clipped by 6 bases and J by 1 base, with 15 bases between them. General observations from the study: Those patients achieving a partial response at 0.1-3.0 mg/kg showed among the lowest clonal expansion. Dosing at 0.1 to 3.0 mg/kg was accompanied by clonal expansion of CD4+ and CD8+ blood T cells by week 6.

It was autoimmune disease history or systemic immunosuppression that excluded patients. Data came from immunoSEQ multiplex PCR; TCRdb stores just in-frame clones and leaves some out. The data contain 98,000 or so clones, roughly 95% of them singletons. Concerning this clone: Its matching antigen is unknown.

The V and J genes are TRBV28 and TRBJ2-5; D is perhaps TRBD1 (5 bases). This TCR was sampled from an adult with an advanced solid tumor such as melanoma, head and neck, liver or kidney cancer. The starting material was CD4+ or CD8+ T cells sorted from blood, obtained in a trial of the OX40 agonist ivuxolimab. DNA of the CDR3: TGTGCCAGCAGCTTCACGACAGTGGGCCAAGAGACCCAGTACTTC. This encodes CASSFTTVGQETQYF.